This TCR beta chain was obtained from a study of T cell responses to AZD1222 COVID-19 vaccine. TCRdb keeps only in-frame clones here, not all; method: immunoSEQ multiplex PCR. The sample gives 80,000 or so clones, 80% to 95% of which show up once; 3.5% to 5% is in the top ten. Trimming removed 5 bases from V and 6 bases from J, with 7 bases in between. The CDR3 consists of 12 residues. Germline values: CDR1 WNHNN, CDR2 SYGVQD (reference sequence). The sequence was obtained from an adult in good health. This rearrangement joins TRBV10-1 to TRBJ2-2; unclear D gene. This sample comprised peripheral blood, obtained on day 0 of MenACWY control vaccination. The CDR3 nucleotides read TGCGCCAGCAGTACAAACTCCGGGGAGCTGTTTTTT. Translating it yields CASSTNSGELFF.